This TCR beta chain was retrieved from a study of Graves' ophthalmopathy and Graves' hyperthyroidism. Study-level points and caveats: Also, most clonotypes expanded in the thyroid above 0.001 frequency appeared in blood. Ophthalmopathy progression prediction by the model yielded a sensitivity of approximately 70% and a specificity of 72% to 75%. A 13-signature model separated ophthalmopathy from stable hyperthyroidism, about 90% sensitivity, approximately 84% specificity.

This clonotype occurred many times. Its antigen is not identified. No donor had other autoimmune disease, uncontrolled infection, pregnancy or lactation. Amplification of the TCR beta CDR3 regions used RNA transcripts (as template). HTBI primers were employed in first-round RT-PCR, then a second-round multiplex PCR followed. TCRdb recomputed calls from the multiplex PCR reads with MiXCR, one row per CDR3 protein. Of 500,000 to 700,000 distinct CDR3 sequences in the sample, less than 40% are singletons; the top ten hold approximately 4.1%. The sequence derives from an adult man with Graves' hyperthyroidism. The specimen sequenced was peripheral blood or thyroid tissue (not recorded which).

CDR3 region: CASSPGWSYEQYF. Written as DNA, the CDR3 is TGTGCCAGCAGTCCCGGCTGGTCCTACGAGCAGTACTTC. This chain connects TRBV12-3 or TRBV12-4 to TRBJ2-7; D is ambiguous. The CDR3 is made up of 13 amino acids. Trimming pared 5 bases from V and 1 base from J, leaving 9 bases between.